A selection of T cell receptor beta chains follows, all from one sample in a study of shared clonotypes between healthy human individuals. The assay was immunoSEQ multiplex PCR, and TCRdb's table has in-frame clones only and misses some. This sample has some 1,600,000 clones, with about 98% found just once. Sequenced: naive CD4+ T cells sorted from blood. The receptors were gathered from a young man in good health. The CDR3 runs from the conserved cysteine through the conserved F or W. Fields, in order: D gene, J gene, V gene, clone size, CDR3 DNA, CDR3 protein. The D gene is left open where the match is weak. For some rows the clone size is stated as once, few or many, or as a class when expanded; others skip it.

TRBD2 TRBJ2-2 TRBV29-1 - TGCAGCGTTGGCGGGACTAGCGGGAGTTGGACCGGGGAGCTGTTTTTT CSVGGTSGSWTGELFF
- TRBJ2-7 TRBV2 once TGTGCCAGCAGGATCAGGACAGTGGTTGTATACGAGCAGTACTTC CASRIRTVVVYEQYF
- TRBJ2-1 TRBV27 - TGTGCCAGCAGTTCCTGGGAGTTGGGGGTCATGTTCTTC CASSSWELGVMFF
TRBD2 TRBJ2-7 TRBV5-1 - TGCGCCAGCAGCAACAAAGGGACTACCTACGAGCAGTACTTC CASSNKGTTYEQYF
- TRBJ2-7 TRBV15 - TGTGCCACCAGCAGAGAGAAGGACAAAGACCACGAGCAGTACTTC CATSREKDKDHEQYF
- TRBJ2-7 TRBV5-1 - TGCGCCAGCAGCTTGTTAGTGGGATACGAGCAGTACTTC CASSLLVGYEQYF
- TRBJ2-7 TRBV28 - TGTGCCAGCAGTCTCCAAGGCAGAGGTGGCGAGCAGTACTTC CASSLQGRGGEQYF
- TRBJ1-3 TRBV6-6 once TGTGCCAGCAGTTTCGGGGCCTCTGAGGTATATTTT CASSFGASEVYF
- TRBJ2-7 TRBV6-1 - TGTGCCAGCAGTGCCGCTGGCGGGGTCGGGACCCTCTCCTACGAGCAGTACTTC CASSAAGGVGTLSYEQYF
- TRBJ2-5 TRBV25-1 - TGTGCCAGCAGTGAGGGGGGCGGGAGTCCCCAAGAGACCCAGTACTTC CASSEGGGSPQETQYF
TRBD2 TRBJ2-7 TRBV7-9 once TGTGCCAGCAGGGCTAGCGGGAGCTCCTACGAGCAGTACTTC CASRASGSSYEQYF
- TRBJ2-5 TRBV5-4 once TGTGCCAGCAGCCTAGGACAGAAACAAGAGACCCAGTACTTC CASSLGQKQETQYF
- TRBJ2-5 TRBV5-4 once TGTGCCAGCAGCCCTAGTTGGCTGGGCCAGGAGACCCAGTACTTC CASSPSWLGQETQYF
- TRBJ2-7 TRBV7-9 - TGTGCCAGCAGCTTCAGACTAGACTCCTACGAGCAGTACTTC CASSFRLDSYEQYF
- TRBJ2-2 TRBV6-5 - TGTGCCAGCAGACCAAAACCCACCGGGGAGCTGTTTTTT CASRPKPTGELFF
- TRBJ2-1 TRBV7-8 - TGTGCCAGCAGCTTAGCTTATCCGGACTACAATGAGCAGTTCTTC CASSLAYPDYNEQFF
- TRBJ1-5 TRBV25-1 - TGTGCCAGCAGTAGGAATAGCAATCAGCCCCAGCATTTT CASSRNSNQPQHF
- TRBJ1-1 TRBV30 - TGTGCCTGGAGTGTGAACAGCCCTCAGGGTACTGAAGCTTTCTTT CAWSVNSPQGTEAFF
- TRBJ2-1 TRBV18 - TGTGCCAGCTCGGGACAAGGGGGAACGCCGTCGGGGCAGTTCTTC CASSGQGGTPSGQFF
TRBD1 TRBJ1-5 TRBV6-1 - TGTGCCAGCAGTGGGGGCAGGGGGCTTCAGCCCCAGCATTTT CASSGGRGLQPQHF
- TRBJ2-4 TRBV7-9 - TGTGCCAGCAGCTTAGAAGGGGGCAAAAACATTCAGTACTTC CASSLEGGKNIQYF
- TRBJ2-5 TRBV5-1 - TGCGCCAGCAGCCATAGACAAATTCAGGAGACCCAGTACTTC CASSHRQIQETQYF
- TRBJ1-1 TRBV7-9 - TGTGCCAGCAGCTTAGTCGGGGGATGGGGCACTGAAGCTTTCTTT CASSLVGGWGTEAFF
- TRBJ1-1 TRBV5-1 - TGCGCCAGCAGCCCGGGAGGGGGTCTGAACACTGAAGCTTTCTTT CASSPGGGLNTEAFF
TRBD2 TRBJ2-2 TRBV5-1 - TGCGCCAGCAGCTTAACTAGCGAGAACACCGGGGAGCTGTTTTTT CASSLTSENTGELFF
- TRBJ2-2 TRBV7-9 - TGTGCCACCACCAAAGACATTGGCACCGGGGAGCTGTTTTTT CATTKDIGTGELFF
- TRBJ1-3 TRBV18 - TGTGCCAGCTCACCACCAGGGAACTCTGGAAACACCATATATTTT CASSPPGNSGNTIYF
TRBD1 TRBJ1-4 TRBV28 once TGTGCCAGCAGTTTATCAACAGGGGGAGGTGAAAAACTGTTTTTT CASSLSTGGGEKLFF
- TRBJ2-7 TRBV2 - TGTGCCAGCAGAAGGACCAGGTCTCCCTCCTACGAGCAGTACTTC CASRRTRSPSYEQYF
TRBD2 TRBJ2-3 TRBV7-8 - TGTGCCAGCAGCTTACGGCAAGGGCTAGCGGGGCCTCCCGGGGGCACAGATACGCAGTATTTT CASSLRQGLAGPPGGTDTQYF
- TRBJ2-1 TRBV5-1 - TGCGCCAGCAGCTTAGGACTTGTCAATGAGCAGTTCTTC CASSLGLVNEQFF
- TRBJ1-1 TRBV28 - TGTGCCAGCAGTTTCATCTATGCTGAAGCTTTCTTT CASSFIYAEAFF
TRBD2 TRBJ2-5 TRBV6-5 - TGTGCCAGCAGTTCTTATAGCGGGAGAAGAGAGACCCAGTACTTC CASSSYSGRRETQYF
- TRBJ2-7 TRBV20-1 - TGCAGTGCTAGAAAAACAGAGCAGTACTTC CSARKTEQYF
TRBD2 TRBJ2-7 TRBV11-2 - TGTGCCAGCAGCTTAGAAGCGGGAGAGCAGTACTTC CASSLEAGEQYF
- TRBJ1-5 TRBV7-2 - TGTGCCAGCAGCCTAGTGGTCTGGGATAATCAGCCCCAGCATTTT CASSLVVWDNQPQHF
- TRBJ2-7 TRBV6-1 - TGTGCCAGCAGTGTCCAGGGCGGCTCCTACGAGCAGTACTTC CASSVQGGSYEQYF
- TRBJ2-7 TRBV28 - TGTGCCAGCACCTCAATCGGCCGGCCCTACGAGCAGTACTTC CASTSIGRPYEQYF
- TRBJ2-3 TRBV30 - TGTGCCTGGAGTGTTGTTCGGGGGGCCACAGATACGCAGTATTTT CAWSVVRGATDTQYF
TRBD1 TRBJ2-7 TRBV20-1 - TGCAGTGCTAAGGATCGGACAGGGGGCATGTTC CSAKDRTGGMF
TRBD2 TRBJ2-2 TRBV18 once TGTGCCAGCTCACCGACTAGCGGGAGCCCCGGGGAGCTGTTTTTT CASSPTSGSPGELFF
- TRBJ2-1 TRBV4-3 - TGCGCCAGCAGCCAAGATTTGGAGGGCCTGCGAAATGAGCAGTTCTTC CASSQDLEGLRNEQFF
- TRBJ1-1 TRBV30 - TGTGCCTGGAGTGTACGTTCAGGGGATACTGAAGCTTTCTTT CAWSVRSGDTEAFF
- TRBJ1-1 TRBV28 - TGTGCCAGCAGCCTTCCGACAAGTTTCGAAGCTTTCTTT CASSLPTSFEAFF
- TRBJ1-4 TRBV11-2 - TGTGCCAGCAGCCAAGGGGGTGAAAAACTGTTTTTT CASSQGGEKLFF
TRBD1 TRBJ1-4 TRBV7-2 once TGTGCCAGCAGCCCCCGGTACCCGGGACAGGGTAATGAAAAACTGTTTTTT CASSPRYPGQGNEKLFF
- TRBJ1-2 TRBV28 - TGTGCCAGCAGTTTTCCAGGGAACTATGGCTACACCTTC CASSFPGNYGYTF
- TRBJ2-5 TRBV6-1 - TGTGCCAGCTCCACCGATCCGGGGGAAGAGACCCAGTACTTC CASSTDPGEETQYF
TRBD2 TRBJ2-3 TRBV7-2 - TGTGCCAGCAGCTCTACTAGCGGGAGGCGGGATACGCAGTATTTT CASSSTSGRRDTQYF
- TRBJ2-2 TRBV5-1 - TGCGCCAGCAGCTTGTCCCCAGGTAGCACCGGGGAGCTGTTTTTT CASSLSPGSTGELFF
TRBD1 TRBJ1-5 TRBV30 - TGTGCCTGGAGTTCTACAGGGGTCGATCAGCCCCAGCATTTT CAWSSTGVDQPQHF
- TRBJ2-3 TRBV29-1 - TGCAGCGTAGGGGAGGTAGCAGATACGCAGTATTTT CSVGEVADTQYF
TRBD2 TRBJ2-5 TRBV11-2 - TGTGCCAGCAGCTTAGCGGGAGGGCGTGAGACCCAGTACTTC CASSLAGGRETQYF
TRBD1 TRBJ2-7 TRBV5-1 - TGCGCCAGCAGCACACCGCAGGGGGCCAACTACGAGCAGTACTTC CASSTPQGANYEQYF